Detailed here is one T cell receptor beta chain. Germline CDR1 MNHNY, CDR2 SVGAGI (reference sequence). This CDR3 region has 16 residues. V was clipped by 5 bases and J by 4 bases; unmatched bases: 7. Generated by immunoSEQ multiplex PCR, the TCRdb table keeps only in-frame clones and is missing some. The table includes 100,000 or so clones, about 86% detected once. Systemic immunosuppression or a history of autoimmune disease excluded patients. This record belongs to a study of OX40 agonist ivuxolimab in advanced cancers. Study-level background: The group had a mean age of approximately 60 years, ranged from roughly 23 to 85, and was roughly 80% male. The study reported partial responses in three patients: one hepatocellular carcinoma, two cutaneous melanoma.

The J gene is TRBJ2-2, the V gene TRBV6-6; 10 nucleotides agree with TRBD2. The input for sequencing was CD4+ or CD8+ T cells sorted from blood, taken in a trial of the OX40 agonist ivuxolimab. This TCR was recovered from an adult with an advanced solid tumor such as melanoma, head and neck, liver or kidney cancer. The CDR3 DNA follows: TGTGCCAGCAGTCCCCTTCGACTAGCGGGCACCGGGGAGCTGTTTTTT. Translating gives CASSPLRLAGTGELFF.